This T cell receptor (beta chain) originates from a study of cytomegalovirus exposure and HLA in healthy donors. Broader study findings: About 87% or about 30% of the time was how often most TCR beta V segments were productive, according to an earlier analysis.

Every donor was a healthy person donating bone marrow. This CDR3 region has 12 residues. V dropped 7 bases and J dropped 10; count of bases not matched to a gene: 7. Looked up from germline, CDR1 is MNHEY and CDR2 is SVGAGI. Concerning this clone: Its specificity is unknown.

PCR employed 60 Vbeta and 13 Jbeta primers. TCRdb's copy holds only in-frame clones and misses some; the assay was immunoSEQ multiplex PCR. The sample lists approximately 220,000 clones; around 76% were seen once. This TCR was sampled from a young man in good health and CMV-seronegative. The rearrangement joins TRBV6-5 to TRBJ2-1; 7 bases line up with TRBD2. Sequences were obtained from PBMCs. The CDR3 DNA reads TGTGCCAGCACTCCAACGGGAGGAGAGCAGTTCTTC. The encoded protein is CASTPTGGEQFF.